This T cell receptor beta chain was identified during a study of OX40 agonist ivuxolimab in advanced cancers. Study at large: Patient treatment consisted of intravenous ivuxolimab administration every 2 weeks at 0.01 to 10 mg/kg. Broader study findings: At 0.1-3.0 mg/kg, partial responders had clonal expansion among the lowest observed. Low normalized T-cell clonal expansion was also seen in some nonresponders.

This table comes from immunoSEQ multiplex PCR, and its TCRdb copy is limited to in-frame clones, with some not included. Of roughly 33,000 clones in the sample, 74% were seen once. The CDR3 sequence is 14 residues long. V was shortened by 5 bases and J by 1 base, with 8 bases between the two germline ends. Germline V gives CDR1 MNHEY, CDR2 SVGAGI. On this clone itself: Its antigen is unknown.

This receptor was obtained from an adult with an advanced solid tumor such as melanoma, head and neck, liver or kidney cancer. This material consisted of CD4+ or CD8+ T cells sorted from blood, taken in a trial of the OX40 agonist ivuxolimab. V gene TRBV6-5 combines with J gene TRBJ2-2; D gene unclear. The DNA of the CDR3 is TGTGCCAGCAGTCCTCAAAGGAACACCGGGGAGCTGTTTTTT. Translated, it gives CASSPQRNTGELFF.